This record concerns one TCR beta chain sequence. Its antigen remains unidentified. Primers included in the PCR were 60 Vbeta and 13 Jbeta primers. Generated by immunoSEQ multiplex PCR, the TCRdb table keeps only in-frame clones and is missing some. The sample shows about 130,000 clones, 65% to 80% of them seen only once. The data derive from a study of cytomegalovirus exposure and HLA in healthy donors. General study points: Later analysis reportedly placed an Asian-associated ancestry cluster below the roughly 700-donor mean in N-insertions. Common viral pathogens seemed to be connected with several of the most significant clusters, according to a later analysis. A few CMV-associated chains proved CMV antigen-specific in vitro. The study put 150 to 200 TCR beta chains on its list as cytomegalovirus-associated.

Trimming removed 3 bases at V and 2 bases at J, with 7 bases between. Per the germline V gene, CDR1 is SGDLS and CDR2 is YYNGEE. The CDR3 is made up of 13 amino acids. The sequence derives from a human donor in good health. The sequenced sample consisted of PBMCs. The rearrangement joins TRBV9 to TRBJ2-3; D is undetermined. CDR3 loop: CASSDFLTDTQYF. CDR3 DNA sequence: TGTGCCAGCAGCGATTTTCTCACAGATACGCAGTATTTT. Full variable domain (rest looked up from reference TRBV9 and TRBJ2-3): DSGVTQTPKHLITATGQRVTLRCSPRSGDLSVYWYQQSLDQGLQFLIQYYNGEERAKGNILERFSAQQFPDLHSELNLSSLELGDSALYFCASSDFLTDTQYFGPGTRLTVL.